The source of this TCR beta chain is a study of blood T cell repertoires in COVID-19. Whole-study context: Specimens from acute and convalescent COVID-19 originated in the United States, Italy and Spain. From T cells, B-cell-depleted T cells, or PBMCs came the material, which was cDNA or gDNA.

Looked up from germline, CDR1 is SEHNR and CDR2 is FQNEAQ (reference sequence). This CDR3 region has 12 residues. V was shortened by 3 bases and J by 5 bases, with 6 bases between the two germline ends. The method was immunoSEQ multiplex PCR; TCRdb's version includes in-frame clones alone and lacks a portion of them. Of 230,000 or so clones in the sample, less than 90% were seen once. The chain couples TRBV7-9 to TRBJ2-3; D is unclear. The source is a middle-aged man with active or convalescent COVID-19. Sequencing was carried out using peripheral blood. The CDR3 reads CASSFLGDTQYF. CDR3 bases: TGTGCCAGCAGCTTTCTAGGAGATACGCAGTATTTT.